One and the same sample provided the 25 T cell receptor beta chains below, sequenced in a study of metastatic and nonmetastatic thyroid tumors (dated by TCRdb to about 2020). No patient had received any treatment before thyroid surgery. The library was built by means of PCR. Sequenced using an Illumina HiSeq 4000. TCRdb trimmed the raw reads at Q25, called clones with MiXCR and kept productive beta chains. This sample holds approximately 30,000 clones; less than 25% were observed only once. The ten largest clonotypes hold approximately 2.3% of the sample. The sequenced sample was blood. All receptors derive from a female donor with papillary thyroid cancer or a benign thyroid nodule (not recorded which). Some clones in this sample may be carry-over from other donors' samples.

This clone was counted many times. In the same sample, other DNA sequences code for this CDR3. This chain uses TRBV7-3 with TRBJ1-1; D is ambiguous. Trimming left V 2 bases short and J 1 base short, with 11 bases between. The CDR3 covers 15 residues. Germline V CDR1 and CDR2: SGHTA, FQGTGA. The CDR3 protein is CASSLVLQPNTEAFF. In nucleotides, the CDR3 is TGTGCCAGCAGCTTAGTCCTACAGCCGAACACTGAAGCTTTCTTT. Variable domain in full (rest from reference TRBV7-3 and TRBJ1-1): GAGVSQTPSNKVTEKGKYVELRCDPISGHTALYWYRQSLGQGPEFLIYFQGTGAADDSGLPNDRFFAVRPEGSVSTLKIQRTERGDSAVYLCASSLVLQPNTEAFFGQGTRLTVV.

In its sample, this clone was seen many times. This rearrangement joins TRBV5-1 to TRBJ2-1; 11 bases match TRBD2. Trimming removed 1 base from V and 7 bases from J; junction bases left unmatched: 7. CDR1 SGHRS and CDR2 YFSETQ come from the germline V gene. This CDR3 is built from 16 residues. The CDR3 loop reads CASSLPTSGRGNEQFF. CDR3 in DNA: TGCGCCAGCAGCTTGCCAACTAGCGGGAGAGGAAATGAGCAGTTCTTC.

This clone is judged medium-sized (0.01 to 0.1%). The chain employs TRBV6-5 and TRBJ1-2, with TRBD1 identical over 9 bases. The trim removed 0 bases at V and 6 bases at J, leaving 11 bases unmatched. Germline lookup yields CDR1 MNHEY and CDR2 SVGAGI. The CDR3 covers 17 residues. The CDR3 region is CASSYSVFGQGMDGYTF. The CDR3 region has the DNA TGTGCCAGCAGTTACTCGGTTTTTGGACAGGGGATGGATGGCTACACCTTC.

Many counts were recorded for this clone. This chain connects TRBV7-8 to TRBJ2-3; TRBD2 aligns across 9 bases. Germline V gives CDR1 SGHVS, CDR2 FQNEAQ. Trimming removed 5 bases from V and 7 bases from J; junction bases left unmatched: 10. The CDR3 has 15 amino acids. The CDR3: CASSPSSGDAYTQYF. The DNA for the CDR3 is TGTGCCAGCAGCCCCTCTAGCGGGGACGCCTATACGCAGTATTTT. Supplemented by reference TRBV7-8 and TRBJ2-3, the full variable domain reads GAGVSQSPRYKVAKRGQDVALRCDPISGHVSLFWYQQALGQGPEFLTYFQNEAQLDKSGLPSDRFFAERPEGSVSTLKIQRTQQEDSAVYLCASSPSSGDAYTQYFGPGTRLTVL.

This clone was detected many times. The J gene is TRBJ2-7, the V gene TRBV30; unclear D gene. The CDR3 runs 11 residues. Germline V lookup: CDR1 GTSNPN, CDR2 SVGIG (reference sequence). Trimming shortened V by 5 bases and J by 6 bases, and 11 bases separated the two germline ends. CDR3: CAWGYLPEQYF. The CDR3, as DNA: TGTGCCTGGGGTTATCTCCCCGAGCAGTACTTC.

This clone was seen just once. V usage is TRBV20-1 and J usage is TRBJ2-3; possible D gene TRBD2, 6 bases. Trimming removed 3 bases at V and 6 bases at J, with 19 bases between. Germline V gene lookup returns CDR1 DFQATT and CDR2 SNEGSKA (reference sequence). The length of the CDR3 is 15 residues. The CDR3 nucleotides read TGCAGTGCTAGTTTTCCTAGCGTGGGCGTTGATACGCAGTATTTT. It encodes CSASFPSVGVDTQYF.

In this sample, this clone turned up many times. The chain joins TRBV28 to TRBJ1-1; 7 bases fit TRBD1. The V gene end was trimmed by 3 bases and the J gene end by 5 bases; junction bases not matched to a gene: 9. CDR1 is MDHEN and CDR2 is SYDVKM in the germline V gene. CDR3 length: 15 residues. Here the CDR3 DNA reads TGTGCCAGCAGTTTTTTCGGCAGGGGGGGGACTGAAGCTTTCTTT. As protein: CASSFFGRGGTEAFF.

DNA for the CDR3: TGTGCCAGCAGGTTATTCGGATCTTCCTACGAGCAGTACGTC. Translated: CASRLFGSSYEQYV. The chain uses TRBV27 and TRBJ2-7; D remains ambiguous. The length of the CDR3 is 14 residues. CDR1 and CDR2 from the germline V gene are MNHEY and SMNVEV (reference sequence).

The chain uses TRBV5-1 and TRBJ1-2; 8 bases are a match to TRBD1. The CDR3 has 17 residues. Germline lookup yields CDR1 SGHRS and CDR2 YFSETQ. V shed 4 bases, J shed 8 bases, and the junction held 19 bases outside the gene matches. CDR3 nucleotide sequence: TGCGCCAGCAGCCGTGGGGGTGGGACAGGTATAGTTGGCGGCTACACCTTC. Translation gives CASSRGGGTGIVGGYTF.

This rearrangement joins TRBV5-1 to TRBJ1-6, with 9 bases matching TRBD1. This CDR3 is 15 amino acids long. Losses at the gene ends were 3 bases for V and 10 bases for J; bases not matched to a gene: 8. Germline-derived CDR1 and CDR2 are SGHRS and YFSETQ. CDR3 nucleotides: TGCGCCAGCAGCTGGGGGGACAGGGCTGGCTCACCCCTCCACTTT. Amino acids: CASSWGDRAGSPLHF.

This clone was seen only once. The chain links TRBV27 to TRBJ2-1; 8 bases align to TRBD1. Trimming cost V 5 bases and J 7 bases; bases outside gene matches: 7. CDR3 length equals 14 residues. Germline V gene sequence: CDR1 MNHEY, CDR2 SMNVEV (reference sequence). The CDR3 region is CASSPSDRVNEQFF. The DNA for the CDR3 is TGTGCCAGCAGTCCCTCGGACAGGGTGAATGAGCAGTTCTTC.

Of note for this clone: Just one base apart from a much larger clone, this may be a read error. The sample contains more than one DNA sequence encoding this CDR3. The chain is built from TRBV29-1 and TRBJ2-1; no reliable D call. The V gene's germline CDR1 is SQVTM and CDR2 ANQGSEA. The CDR3 is 11 residues long. Deletions cut 7 bases from V and 9 bases from J, with 13 bases between. Here the CDR3 reads CSAGTNAEQFF. CDR3 DNA sequence: TGCAGCGCCGGTACTAACGCTGAGCAGTTCTTC.

This clone was detected many times. The CDR3 DNA follows: TGTGCCAGCAGCTACAGGGGCCCAGAGACCCAGTACTTC. This encodes CASSYRGPETQYF. The chain joins TRBV2 to TRBJ2-5; 7 bases line up with TRBD1. V was pared by 6 bases and J by 4 bases, with 5 bases of the junction left unmatched. CDR1 SNHLY and CDR2 FYNNEI come from the germline V gene. The CDR3 contains 13 residues.

This clone was counted at least ten times. The same CDR3 also results from other DNA sequences found in this sample. J is TRBJ2-3 and V is TRBV6-5; TRBD2 might be the D (5 bases). Germline CDR1 reads MNHEY; CDR2 reads SVGAGI. V lost 2 bases, J lost 3 bases, and 6 bases lay in between. The CDR3 loop spans 13 amino acids. The CDR3 spells CASSYTGTDTQYF. CDR3 in DNA: TGTGCCAGCAGTTACACGGGGACAGATACGCAGTATTTT.

This clone appeared many times. The V call is TRBV30, the J call TRBJ2-3; possible D gene TRBD1, 5 bases. The V end lost 2 bases, the J end lost 5 bases, and 17 bases lay between the germline ends. The V gene's germline CDR1 is GTSNPN and CDR2 SVGIG (reference sequence). The CDR3 consists of 15 residues. This CDR3 is CAWSPKDQGQDTQYF. CDR3 in DNA: TGTGCCTGGAGTCCAAAGGACCAAGGACAAGATACGCAGTATTTT.

This clone was detected many times. CDR3: CASSVYRGLNYGYTF. The CDR3 DNA reads as TGTGCCAGCAGCGTTTACAGGGGGTTGAACTATGGCTACACCTTC. The chain uses TRBV9 and TRBJ1-2; TRBD1 agrees at 8 bases. CDR1 and CDR2 (germline): SGDLS, YYNGEE. V was clipped by 2 bases and J by 2 bases; unmatched bases: 5. CDR3 length equals 15 residues. Supplemented by reference TRBV9 and TRBJ1-2, the full variable domain reads DSGVTQTPKHLITATGQRVTLRCSPRSGDLSVYWYQQSLDQGLQFLIQYYNGEERAKGNILERFSAQQFPDLHSELNLSSLELGDSALYFCASSVYRGLNYGYTFGSGTRLTVV.

Only a few counts were recorded for this clone. This chain joins TRBV12-3 or TRBV12-4 and TRBJ2-5; 7 nucleotides agree with TRBD2. The CDR3 runs 16 residues. Unmatched junction bases numbered 12, after V lost 6 bases and J lost 2 bases. CDR3 DNA: TGTGCCAGCAGCCCCGGGGCAGTTAGCGGGCAAGAGACCCAGTACTTC. Translation gives CASSPGAVSGQETQYF.

This clone is deemed medium-sized. The chain is built from TRBV6-1 and TRBJ2-7; D is tentatively TRBD1 or TRBD2 (5 bases each). The V gene lost 6 bases and the J gene lost 1 base, with 13 bases spanning the gap. Germline V gene data show CDR1 as MNHNS and CDR2 as SASEGT. The CDR3 runs to 14 residues. CDR3 region: CASRLGALSYEQYF. The CDR3, as DNA: TGTGCCAGCAGACTCGGGGCTCTTTCCTACGAGCAGTACTTC.

By sample share, this clone is medium-sized (0.01 to 0.1%). The chain uses TRBV6-1 and TRBJ1-2; the D gene is possibly TRBD1 (6 bases). Germline assignment: CDR1 MNHNS and CDR2 SASEGT. The CDR3 contains 14 residues. Trimming left V 7 bases short and J 8 bases short, with 20 bases between. The CDR3 bases are TGTGCCAGCACCCCGGCCGTACAGGGCTTCGGCTACACCTTC. Protein sequence: CASTPAVQGFGYTF.

This clone was recorded many times. This chain joins TRBV11-1 and TRBJ2-4; the match to TRBD1 covers 9 bases. After removal of 5 bases from V and 1 base from J, the junction contained 12 bases not matched to a gene. Per germline, CDR1 SGHAT and CDR2 FQDESV (reference sequence). CDR3 size: 18 residues. CDR3 in amino acids: CASSPGTGRGRAKNIQYF. The CDR3 region has the DNA TGTGCCAGCAGCCCCGGGACAGGGCGGGGGAGGGCCAAAAACATTCAGTACTTC.

This clone was recorded at least ten times. The chain recombines TRBV4-1 with TRBJ1-4; D may be TRBD1 (5 bases). Germline CDR1 MGHRA, CDR2 YSYEKL. V gave up 0 bases and J gave up 6 bases, with 14 bases separating them. The CDR3 is 16 amino acids. The CDR3 DNA reads TGCGCCAGCAGCCAAGATTCGACAGTATCCTATGAAAAACTGTTTTTT. Translated: CASSQDSTVSYEKLFF.

This clone showed up just a few times. Germline and junction disagree at one end, which may indicate a read error. Here the CDR3 reads CASSEIAVNNIYF. CDR3 bases: TGCGCCAGCAGTGAAATCGCCGTTAACAACATATATTTT. The chain carries TRBV6-1 and TRBJ1-3, with D uncertain. Germline V gives CDR1 MNHNS, CDR2 SASEGT. The CDR3 runs 13 residues.

This clone was counted many times. V and J are TRBV10-3 and TRBJ1-1; D remains ambiguous. The CDR3 runs 15 residues. Per germline, CDR1 ENHRY and CDR2 SYGVKD. The ends were cut back, 2 bases at V and 0 bases at J, with 10 bases in the middle. The CDR3 region has the DNA TGTGCCATCAGTGAGATCGGATCCATGAACACTGAAGCTTTCTTT. Residues: CAISEIGSMNTEAFF.

This clone was found many times. The V gene is TRBV4-3, the J gene TRBJ2-7, with 10 bases fitting TRBD1. V trimming: 3 bases; J trimming: 2 bases; junction bases outside the gene matches: 10. This CDR3 comprises 17 residues. CDR1 and CDR2 (germline): LGHNA, YSLEER. Here the CDR3 reads CASSQGVSGTGAYEQYF. As DNA, the CDR3 is TGCGCCAGCAGCCAGGGAGTGTCCGGGACAGGGGCCTACGAGCAGTACTTC.

This clone appeared many times. The J gene is TRBJ2-7, the V gene TRBV28; D perhaps matches TRBD1 (7 bases). The CDR3 length is 14 residues. Trimming took 3 bases from V and 5 from J, leaving 14 bases between them. Germline CDR1 reads MDHEN; CDR2 reads SYDVKM. The CDR3 nucleotides read TGTGCCAGCAGTTTGGAGGGACAGAACGACGAGCAGTACTTC. Translation: CASSLEGQNDEQYF.